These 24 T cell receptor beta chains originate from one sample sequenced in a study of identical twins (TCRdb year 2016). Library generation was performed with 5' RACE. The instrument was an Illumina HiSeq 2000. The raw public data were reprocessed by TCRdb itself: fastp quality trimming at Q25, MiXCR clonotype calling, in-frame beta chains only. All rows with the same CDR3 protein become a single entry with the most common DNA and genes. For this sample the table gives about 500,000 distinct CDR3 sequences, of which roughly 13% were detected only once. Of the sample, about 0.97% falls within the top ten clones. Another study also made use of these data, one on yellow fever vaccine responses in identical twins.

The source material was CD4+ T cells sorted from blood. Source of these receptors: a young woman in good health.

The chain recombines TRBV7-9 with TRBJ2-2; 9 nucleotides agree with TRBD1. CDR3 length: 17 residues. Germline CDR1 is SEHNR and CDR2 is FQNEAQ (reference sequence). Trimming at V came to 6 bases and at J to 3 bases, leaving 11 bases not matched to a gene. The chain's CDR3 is CASSSGTGNVYTGELFF. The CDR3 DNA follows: TGTGCCAGCAGTTCCGGGACAGGGAATGTATACACCGGGGAGCTGTTTTTT.

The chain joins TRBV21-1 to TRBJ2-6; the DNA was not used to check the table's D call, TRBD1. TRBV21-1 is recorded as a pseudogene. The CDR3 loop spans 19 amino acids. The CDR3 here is CASSNGSRDRGSGANVLTF. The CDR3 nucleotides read TGTGCCAGCAGCAACGGTTCCCGGGACAGGGGCTCTGGGGCCAACGTCCTGACTTTC.

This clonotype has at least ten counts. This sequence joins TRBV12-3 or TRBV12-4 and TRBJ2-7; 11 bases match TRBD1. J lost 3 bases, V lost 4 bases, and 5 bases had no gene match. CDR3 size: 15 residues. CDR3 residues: CASSSPGTGGYEQYF. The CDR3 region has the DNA TGTGCCAGCAGTTCTCCCGGGACAGGGGGCTACGAGCAGTACTTC.

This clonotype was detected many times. The CDR3 bases are TGTGCCAGCAGCGGGCGTGGGGAGCTGTTTTTT. Amino acids: CASSGRGELFF. This chain connects TRBV7-9 to TRBJ2-2, with D hard to call. Trimming took 5 bases from V and 8 from J, leaving 6 bases between them. Germline CDR1 and CDR2: SEHNR and FQNEAQ (reference sequence). The CDR3 is made up of 11 amino acids. Full variable domain (remainder filled in from reference TRBV7-9 and TRBJ2-2): DTGVSQNPRHKITKRGQNVTFRCDPISEHNRLYWYRQTLGQGPEFLTYFQNEAQLEKSRLLSDRFSAERPKGSFSTLEIQRTEQGDSAMYLCASSGRGELFFGEGSRLTVL.

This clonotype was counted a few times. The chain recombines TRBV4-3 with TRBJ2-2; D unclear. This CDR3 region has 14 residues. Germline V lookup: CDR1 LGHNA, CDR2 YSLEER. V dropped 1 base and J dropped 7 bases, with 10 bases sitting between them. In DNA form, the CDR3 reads TGCGCCAGCAGCCAAGCCCCAAATGTCGGGGAGCTGTTTTTT. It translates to CASSQAPNVGELFF.

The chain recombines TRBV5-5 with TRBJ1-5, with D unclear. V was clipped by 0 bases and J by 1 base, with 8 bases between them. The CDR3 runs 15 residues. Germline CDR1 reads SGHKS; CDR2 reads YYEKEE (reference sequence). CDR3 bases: TGTGCCAGCAGCTTGGGTACGGAGAGCAATCAGCCCCAGCATTTT. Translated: CASSLGTESNQPQHF.

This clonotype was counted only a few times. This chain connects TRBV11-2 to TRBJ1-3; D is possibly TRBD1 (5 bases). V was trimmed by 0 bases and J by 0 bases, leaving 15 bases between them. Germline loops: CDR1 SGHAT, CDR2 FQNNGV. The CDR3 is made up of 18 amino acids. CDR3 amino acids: CASSLEGGRADSGNTIYF. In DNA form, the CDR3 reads TGTGCCAGCAGCTTAGAAGGTGGCAGGGCGGACTCTGGAAACACCATATATTTT.

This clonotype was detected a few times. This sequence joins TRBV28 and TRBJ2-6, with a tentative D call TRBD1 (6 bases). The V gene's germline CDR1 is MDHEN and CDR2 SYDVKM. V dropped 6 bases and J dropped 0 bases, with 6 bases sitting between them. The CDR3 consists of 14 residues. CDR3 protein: CASRTGSGANVLTF. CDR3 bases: TGTGCCAGCAGGACAGGCTCTGGGGCCAACGTCCTGACTTTC.

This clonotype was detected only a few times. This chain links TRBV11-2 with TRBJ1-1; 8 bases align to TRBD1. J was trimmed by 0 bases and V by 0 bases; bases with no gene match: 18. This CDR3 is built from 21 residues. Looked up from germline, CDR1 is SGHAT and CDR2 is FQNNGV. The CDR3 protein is CASSLDPIKAGTGRMNTEAFF. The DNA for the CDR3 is TGTGCCAGCAGCTTAGATCCGATCAAGGCCGGGACAGGTCGTATGAACACTGAAGCTTTCTTT.

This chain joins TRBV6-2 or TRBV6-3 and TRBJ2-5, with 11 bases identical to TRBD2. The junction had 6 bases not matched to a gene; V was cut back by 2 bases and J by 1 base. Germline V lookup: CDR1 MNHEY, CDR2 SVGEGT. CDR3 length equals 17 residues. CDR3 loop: CASSYATSGTIQETQYF. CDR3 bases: TGTGCCAGCAGTTACGCGACTAGCGGGACCATCCAAGAGACCCAGTACTTC.

The CDR3 spells CASSRGRVDVTYEQYF. CDR3 nucleotide sequence: TGTGCCAGCAGCCGAGGACGAGTTGACGTAACCTACGAGCAGTACTTC. V is TRBV6-1 and J is TRBJ2-7; D is unresolved. This CDR3 comprises 16 residues. From germline, CDR1 is MNHNS and CDR2 SASEGT. Trimming removed 6 bases at V and 2 bases at J, with 20 bases between.

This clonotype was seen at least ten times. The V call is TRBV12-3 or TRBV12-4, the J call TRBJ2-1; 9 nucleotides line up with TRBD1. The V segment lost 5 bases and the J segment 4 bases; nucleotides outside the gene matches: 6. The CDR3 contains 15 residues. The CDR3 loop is CASSTSGTGYNEQFF. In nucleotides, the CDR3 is TGTGCCAGCAGTACTTCCGGGACAGGGTACAATGAGCAGTTCTTC.

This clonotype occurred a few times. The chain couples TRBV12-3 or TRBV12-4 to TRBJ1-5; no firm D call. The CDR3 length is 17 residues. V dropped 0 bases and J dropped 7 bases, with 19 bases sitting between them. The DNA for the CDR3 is TGTGCCAGCAGTTTAGCGCAAGGTGGGCAGTGGGCCCAGCCCCAGCATTTT. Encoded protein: CASSLAQGGQWAQPQHF.

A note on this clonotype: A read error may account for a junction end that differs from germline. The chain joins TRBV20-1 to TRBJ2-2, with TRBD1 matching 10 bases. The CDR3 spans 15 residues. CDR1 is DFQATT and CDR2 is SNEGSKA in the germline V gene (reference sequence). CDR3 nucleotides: TGCTGTGCTAGAGATGGGGGGACAGGGGCCGGGGAGCTGTTTTTT. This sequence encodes CCARDGGTGAGELFF.

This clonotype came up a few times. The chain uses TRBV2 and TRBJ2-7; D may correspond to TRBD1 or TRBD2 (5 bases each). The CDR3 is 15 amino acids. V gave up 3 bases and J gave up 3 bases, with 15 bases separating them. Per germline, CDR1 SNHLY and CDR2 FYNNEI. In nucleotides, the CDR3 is TGTGCCAGCAGTGAGGAGGCAGGGTTGGGCTACGAGCAGTACTTC. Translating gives CASSEEAGLGYEQYF. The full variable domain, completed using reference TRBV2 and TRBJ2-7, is EPEVTQTPSHQVTQMGQEVILRCVPISNHLYFYWYRQILGQKVEFLVSFYNNEISEKSEIFDDQFSVERPDGSNFTLKIRSTKLEDSAMYFCASSEEAGLGYEQYFGPGTRLTVT.

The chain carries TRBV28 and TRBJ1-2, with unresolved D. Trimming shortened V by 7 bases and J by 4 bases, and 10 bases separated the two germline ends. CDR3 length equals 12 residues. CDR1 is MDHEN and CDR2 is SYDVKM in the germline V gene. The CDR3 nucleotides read TGTGCCAGCAAAAGGGTTGGCTATGGCTACACCTTC. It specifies CASKRVGYGYTF.

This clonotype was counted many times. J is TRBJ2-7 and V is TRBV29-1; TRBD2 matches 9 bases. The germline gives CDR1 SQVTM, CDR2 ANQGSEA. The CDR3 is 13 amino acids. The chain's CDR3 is CNRSGGRAYEQYF. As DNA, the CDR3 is TGCAATCGAAGTGGCGGGAGGGCCTACGAGCAGTACTTC.

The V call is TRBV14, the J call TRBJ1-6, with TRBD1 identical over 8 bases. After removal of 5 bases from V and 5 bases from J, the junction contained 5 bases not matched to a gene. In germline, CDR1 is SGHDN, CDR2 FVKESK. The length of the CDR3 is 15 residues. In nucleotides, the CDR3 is TGTGCCAGCAGCACCCGGGACAGGAATAATTCACCCCTCCACTTT. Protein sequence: CASSTRDRNNSPLHF.

CDR3 coding DNA: TGTGCCAGCAGCCAACTTGGGTCGGGATCCACCGGGGAGCTGTTTTTT. Residues: CASSQLGSGSTGELFF. This chain uses TRBV3-1 with TRBJ2-2, with D tentatively TRBD2 (5 bases). The CDR3 is 16 residues long. The germline CDR1 and CDR2 sequences are LGHDT and YNNKEL (reference sequence). Trimming removed 2 bases from V and 4 bases from J, with 14 bases in between.

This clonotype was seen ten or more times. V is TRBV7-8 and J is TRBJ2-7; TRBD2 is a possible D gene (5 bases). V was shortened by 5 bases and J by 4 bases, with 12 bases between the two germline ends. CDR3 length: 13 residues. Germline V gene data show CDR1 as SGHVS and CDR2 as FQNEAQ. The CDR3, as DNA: TGTGCCAGCAGCACTAGATCGGCGTACGAGCAGTACTTC. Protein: CASSTRSAYEQYF.

CDR3 residues: CATSNQGGGEQYF. In nucleotides, the CDR3 is TGTGCCACCAGTAACCAAGGGGGGGGCGAGCAGTACTTC. The chain carries TRBV15 and TRBJ2-7, with a tentative D call TRBD2 (7 bases). The germline V gene has CDR1 LNHNV and CDR2 YYDKDF (reference sequence). The CDR3 covers 13 residues. Trimming removed 6 bases from V and 6 bases from J, with 15 bases in between.

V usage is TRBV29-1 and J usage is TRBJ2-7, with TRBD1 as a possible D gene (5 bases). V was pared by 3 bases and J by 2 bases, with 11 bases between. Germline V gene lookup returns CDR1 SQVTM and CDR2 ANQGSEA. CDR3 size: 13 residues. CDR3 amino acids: CSVELGAAYEQYF. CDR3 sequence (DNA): TGCAGCGTTGAGTTAGGGGCGGCCTACGAGCAGTACTTC.

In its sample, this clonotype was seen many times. The CDR3 DNA reads TGCAGTGCTATCGTCCTCTTTGAGCAGTTCTTC. Residues: CSAIVLFEQFF. This chain joins TRBV20-1 and TRBJ2-1; D gene ambiguous. The V gene's germline CDR1 is DFQATT and CDR2 SNEGSKA (reference sequence). V shed 4 bases and J shed 9 bases, with 10 bases lying between them. The CDR3 consists of 11 residues.

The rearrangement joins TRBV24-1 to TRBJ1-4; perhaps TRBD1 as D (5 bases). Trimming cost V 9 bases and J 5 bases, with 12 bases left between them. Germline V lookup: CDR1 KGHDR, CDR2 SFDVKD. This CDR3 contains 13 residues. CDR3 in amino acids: CATSTGHNEKLFF. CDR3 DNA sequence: TGTGCCACCTCTACCGGACACAATGAAAAACTGTTTTTT.